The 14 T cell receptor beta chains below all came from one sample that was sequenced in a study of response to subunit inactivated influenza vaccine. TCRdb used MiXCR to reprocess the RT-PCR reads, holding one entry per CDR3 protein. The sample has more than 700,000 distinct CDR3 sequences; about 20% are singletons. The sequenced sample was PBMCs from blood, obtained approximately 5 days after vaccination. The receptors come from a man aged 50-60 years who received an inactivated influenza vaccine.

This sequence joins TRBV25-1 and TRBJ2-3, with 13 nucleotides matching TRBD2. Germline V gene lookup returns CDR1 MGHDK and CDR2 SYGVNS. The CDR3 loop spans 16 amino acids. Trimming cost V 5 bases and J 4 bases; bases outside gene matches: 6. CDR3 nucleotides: TGTGCCAGCAGTAAGACTAGCGGGAGGTTCTCAGATACGCAGTATTTT. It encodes CASSKTSGRFSDTQYF. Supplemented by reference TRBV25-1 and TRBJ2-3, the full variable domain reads EADIYQTPRYLVIGTGKKITLECSQTMGHDKMYWYQQDPGMELHLIHYSYGVNSTEKGDLSSESTVSRIRTEHFPLTLESARPSHTSQYLCASSKTSGRFSDTQYFGPGTRLTVL.

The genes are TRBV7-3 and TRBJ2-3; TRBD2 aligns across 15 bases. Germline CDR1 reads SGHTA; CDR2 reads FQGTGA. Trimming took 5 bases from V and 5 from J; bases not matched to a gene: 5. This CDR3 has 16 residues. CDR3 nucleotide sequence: TGTGCCAGCAGCCTTGGGACTAGCGGGAGGATAGATACGCAGTATTTT. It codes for CASSLGTSGRIDTQYF.

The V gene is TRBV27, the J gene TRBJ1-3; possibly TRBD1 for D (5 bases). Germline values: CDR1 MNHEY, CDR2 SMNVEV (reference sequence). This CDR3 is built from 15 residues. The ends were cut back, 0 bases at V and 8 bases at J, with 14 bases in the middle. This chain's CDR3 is CASSLSPALGDTIYF. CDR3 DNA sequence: TGTGCCAGCAGTTTATCCCCGGCCCTAGGGGACACCATATATTTT.

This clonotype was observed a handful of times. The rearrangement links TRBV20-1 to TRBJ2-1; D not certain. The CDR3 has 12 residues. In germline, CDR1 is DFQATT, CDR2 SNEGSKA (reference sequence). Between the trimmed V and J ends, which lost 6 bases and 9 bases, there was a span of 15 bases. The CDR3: CSALRREAEQFF. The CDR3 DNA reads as TGCAGTGCCCTGCGGCGAGAGGCTGAGCAGTTCTTC.

CDR3 in DNA: TGTGCCTGGGGAATAGGACTAGCGGGAGGGTCAGATACGCAGTATTTT. This translates into CAWGIGLAGGSDTQYF. The rearrangement joins TRBV30 to TRBJ2-3; 15 bases align to TRBD2. The germline V gene encodes CDR1 GTSNPN and CDR2 SVGIG (reference sequence). J was trimmed by 4 bases and V by 5 bases; bases with no gene match: 7. This CDR3 has 16 residues.

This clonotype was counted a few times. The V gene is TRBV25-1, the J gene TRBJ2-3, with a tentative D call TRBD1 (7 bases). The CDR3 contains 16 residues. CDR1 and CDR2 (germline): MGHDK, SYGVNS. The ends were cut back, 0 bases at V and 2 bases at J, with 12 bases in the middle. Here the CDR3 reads CASSEYRGATTDTQYF. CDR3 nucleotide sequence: TGTGCCAGCAGTGAATACAGGGGGGCTACCACAGATACGCAGTATTTT.

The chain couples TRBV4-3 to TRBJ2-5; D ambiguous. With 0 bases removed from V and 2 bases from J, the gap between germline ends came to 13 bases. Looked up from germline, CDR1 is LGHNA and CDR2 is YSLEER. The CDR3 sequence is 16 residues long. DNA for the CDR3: TGCGCCAGCAGCCAAGATTGGGCAGCCAAACAAGAGACCCAGTACTTC. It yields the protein CASSQDWAAKQETQYF.

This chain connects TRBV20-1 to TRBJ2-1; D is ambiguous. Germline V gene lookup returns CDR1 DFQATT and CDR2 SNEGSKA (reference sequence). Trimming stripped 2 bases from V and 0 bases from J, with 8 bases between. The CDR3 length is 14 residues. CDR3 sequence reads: CSARFPSSYNEQFF. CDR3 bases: TGCAGTGCTAGATTTCCCAGCTCCTACAATGAGCAGTTCTTC.

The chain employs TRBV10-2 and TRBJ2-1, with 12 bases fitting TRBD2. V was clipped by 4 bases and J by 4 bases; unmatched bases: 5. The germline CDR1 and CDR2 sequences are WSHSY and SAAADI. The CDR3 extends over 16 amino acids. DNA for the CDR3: TGCGCCAGCAGTGGCCTAGCGGGGGGGCTATACAATGAGCAGTTCTTC. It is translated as CASSGLAGGLYNEQFF.

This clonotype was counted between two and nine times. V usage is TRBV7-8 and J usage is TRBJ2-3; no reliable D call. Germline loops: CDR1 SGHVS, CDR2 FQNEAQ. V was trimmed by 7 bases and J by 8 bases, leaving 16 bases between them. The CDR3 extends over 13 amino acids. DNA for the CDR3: TGTGCCAGCACCCCCCGGTCGGGTTTTACGCAGTATTTT. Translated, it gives CASTPRSGFTQYF.

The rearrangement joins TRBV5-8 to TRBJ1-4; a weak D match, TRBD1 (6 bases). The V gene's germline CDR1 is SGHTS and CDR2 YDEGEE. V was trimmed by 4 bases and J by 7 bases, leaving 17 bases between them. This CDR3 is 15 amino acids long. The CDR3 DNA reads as TGTGCCAGCAGCGTGGGGGCACAGGGTTCTGAAAAACTGTTTTTT. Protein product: CASSVGAQGSEKLFF.

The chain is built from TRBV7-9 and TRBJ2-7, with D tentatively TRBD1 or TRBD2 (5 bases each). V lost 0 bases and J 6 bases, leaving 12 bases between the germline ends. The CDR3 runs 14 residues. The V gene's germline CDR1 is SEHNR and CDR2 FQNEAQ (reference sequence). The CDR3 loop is CASSLAGPGPEQYF. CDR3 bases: TGTGCCAGCAGCTTAGCTGGACCGGGGCCCGAGCAGTACTTC.

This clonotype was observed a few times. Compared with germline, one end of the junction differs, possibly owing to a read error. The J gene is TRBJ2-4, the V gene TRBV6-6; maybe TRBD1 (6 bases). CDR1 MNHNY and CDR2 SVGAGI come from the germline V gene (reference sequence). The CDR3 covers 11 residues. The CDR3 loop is CASTSSGTLDF. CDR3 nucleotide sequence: TGTGCCAGCACTTCCTCCGGGACACTGGACTTC.

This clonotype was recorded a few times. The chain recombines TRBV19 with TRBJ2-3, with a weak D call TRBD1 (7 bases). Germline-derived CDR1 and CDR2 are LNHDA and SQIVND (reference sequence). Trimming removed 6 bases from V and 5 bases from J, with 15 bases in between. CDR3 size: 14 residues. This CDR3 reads CASRDRGRGDTQYF. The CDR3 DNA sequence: TGTGCCAGTAGGGATAGGGGGCGGGGAGATACGCAGTATTTT.